Below are 14 T cell receptor beta chains sequenced from a single sample in a study of regulatory T cells in long-lasting Graves disease. As to time point: newly diagnosed GD, antithyroid drugs for less than 3 months. TCR sequences were obtained from RNA taken from PBMCs. The authors built TCR beta libraries using iRepertoire HTBI primers and Arm-PCR of CDR3 regions. TCRdb independently ran MiXCR on the multiplex PCR reads; one entry per CDR3 protein. The sample comprises under 800,000 distinct CDR3 sequences, approximately 15% of which are singletons, and about 17% rests with the top ten. These same data were also listed under a study on T cells in Graves' hyperthyroidism and ophthalmopathy.

The sequencing here drew on peripheral blood mononuclear cells (PBMCs), taken at new diagnosis, from a patient treated with antithyroid drugs. The receptors were gathered from a woman in her thirties with Graves disease.

This clonotype was recorded at least ten times. The chain links TRBV5-1 to TRBJ1-1; D remains ambiguous. Deletions cut 6 bases from V and 1 base from J, with 22 bases between. The V gene's germline CDR1 is SGHRS and CDR2 YFSETQ. This CDR3 contains 17 residues. This CDR3 is CASKLLGSRLPNTEAFF. The CDR3 DNA follows: TGCGCCAGCAAGTTGTTGGGGAGCCGTCTGCCGAACACTGAAGCTTTCTTT.

This clonotype appeared many times. The gene calls are TRBV5-1 and TRBJ2-1; 12 bases are a match to TRBD2. The J segment lost 6 bases and the V segment lost 5 bases, leaving 9 bases of the junction unmatched. The CDR3 contains 16 residues. Per germline, CDR1 SGHRS and CDR2 YFSETQ. The CDR3 here is CASRGGGLAGTNEQFF. The CDR3 DNA reads TGCGCCAGCAGGGGGGGCGGACTAGCGGGAACCAATGAGCAGTTCTTC.

This chain uses TRBV4-1 with TRBJ1-4; tentatively, D is TRBD1 (5 bases). Trimming pared 0 bases from V and 8 bases from J, leaving 13 bases between. Germline V gene sequence: CDR1 MGHRA, CDR2 YSYEKL. The CDR3 is made up of 15 amino acids. CDR3 nucleotide sequence: TGCGCCAGCAGCCAAGAGGTCAGGGAGAGAGAAAAACTGTTTTTT. It is translated as CASSQEVREREKLFF.

This clonotype occurred many times. The rearrangement links TRBV5-1 to TRBJ1-1; 8 nucleotides match TRBD1. The junction had 15 bases not matched to a gene; V was cut back by 7 bases and J by 10 bases. Germline V lookup: CDR1 SGHRS, CDR2 YFSETQ. The CDR3 runs to 14 residues. The CDR3 sequence is CASSLGQDSVIAFF. The CDR3 DNA is TGCGCCAGCTCCCTGGGACAGGACTCGGTCATAGCTTTCTTT.

There are a few counts of this clonotype. The chain couples TRBV19 to TRBJ1-1; D perhaps matches TRBD1 (6 bases). Per the germline V gene, CDR1 is LNHDA and CDR2 is SQIVND (reference sequence). Trimming left V 10 bases short and J 4 bases short, with 19 bases between. This CDR3 comprises 14 residues. The CDR3 bases are TGTGCCACCAATGCACAGGGCTTGGGCACTGAAGCTTTCTTT. Its translation is CATNAQGLGTEAFF. Variable domain in full (rest from reference TRBV19 and TRBJ1-1): DGGITQSPKYLFRKEGQNVTLSCEQNLNHDAMYWYRQDPGQGLRLIYYSQIVNDFQKGDIAEGYSVSREKKESFPLTVTSAQKNPTAFYLCATNAQGLGTEAFFGQGTRLTVV.

Only a few counts were recorded for this clonotype. The V gene is TRBV5-1, the J gene TRBJ1-5; TRBD1 matches at 9 bases. Trimming at V came to 4 bases and at J to 6 bases, leaving 8 bases not matched to a gene. Germline CDR1 reads SGHRS; CDR2 reads YFSETQ. The CDR3 sequence is 15 residues long. The CDR3 sequence is CASSPWGQGSQPQHF. The CDR3 bases are TGCGCCAGCAGCCCCTGGGGACAGGGAAGTCAGCCCCAGCATTTT.

Only a few counts were recorded for this clonotype. The V call is TRBV20-1, the J call TRBJ2-1, with 8 nucleotides matching TRBD1. Trimming took 4 bases from V and 7 from J; bases not matched to a gene: 0. The CDR3 totals 11 residues. CDR1 and CDR2 from the germline V gene are DFQATT and SNEGSKA (reference sequence). The CDR3 DNA reads as TGCAGTGCTAACAGGGGGAATGAGCAGTTCTTC. The encoded protein is CSANRGNEQFF.

The chain has TRBV24-1 and TRBJ1-3; no clear D. The V end lost 4 bases, the J end lost 4 bases, and 1 base lay between the germline ends. This CDR3 spans 11 amino acids. Germline-derived CDR1 and CDR2 are KGHDR and SFDVKD. The CDR3 loop is CATSDGNTIYF. The CDR3, as DNA: TGTGCCACCAGTGACGGAAACACCATATATTTT.

The chain employs TRBV5-6 and TRBJ2-5; TRBD2 might be the D (7 bases). This CDR3 region has 14 residues. CDR1 SGHDT and CDR2 YYEEEE come from the germline V gene. V was clipped by 4 bases and J by 4 bases, with 14 bases between them. Here the CDR3 DNA reads TGTGCCAGCAGCAGGAAGGGGGGGGGAGAGACCCAGTACTTC. It translates to CASSRKGGGETQYF.

This clonotype was seen many times. The CDR3 reads CATSATGNLGYTF. The CDR3 bases are TGTGCCACCAGTGCGACAGGGAATCTCGGCTACACCTTC. This chain connects TRBV24-1 to TRBJ1-2; 7 nucleotides line up with TRBD1. Germline V CDR1 and CDR2: KGHDR, SFDVKD. This CDR3 has 13 amino acids. The ends lost 5 bases at V and 8 bases at J; junction bases unmatched: 7.

This clonotype was found many times. The chain combines TRBV28 with TRBJ1-5, with D possibly matching TRBD1 (5 bases). V was pared by 4 bases and J by 6 bases, with 22 bases between. Germline CDR1 reads MDHEN; CDR2 reads SYDVKM. The CDR3 spans 17 residues. Here the CDR3 reads CASSSPPWQGLGQPQHF. CDR3 bases: TGTGCCAGCAGTTCCCCCCCTTGGCAGGGCCTCGGTCAGCCCCAGCATTTT.

This rearrangement joins TRBV20-1 to TRBJ2-1; TRBD2 aligns across 7 bases. The V segment lost 5 bases and the J segment 2 bases; nucleotides outside the gene matches: 12. Germline-derived CDR1 and CDR2 are DFQATT and SNEGSKA (reference sequence). The CDR3 runs 16 residues. CDR3 nucleotides: TGCAGTGCTGCCGGGCGGGGGAGGACCACCTACAATGAGCAGTTCTTC. It encodes CSAAGRGRTTYNEQFF.

The sample holds many counts of this clonotype. This sequence joins TRBV18 and TRBJ1-1; possible D gene TRBD1, 6 bases. Trimming removed 6 bases at V and 1 base at J, with 18 bases between. This CDR3 has 16 residues. Germline lookup yields CDR1 KGHSH and CDR2 LQKENI. CDR3 DNA sequence: TGTGCCAGCTCCCCAGTCATCGGGGGGGCGAACACTGAAGCTTTCTTT. As protein: CASSPVIGGANTEAFF.

The genes are TRBV15 and TRBJ1-5, with 7 positions matching TRBD1. The CDR3 sequence is 17 residues long. Germline values: CDR1 LNHNV, CDR2 YYDKDF (reference sequence). V shed 0 bases, J shed 6 bases, and the junction held 11 bases outside the gene matches. This CDR3 reads CATSRDWVTGDSQPQHF. CDR3 sequence (DNA): TGTGCCACCAGCAGAGATTGGGTAACAGGGGACTCTCAGCCCCAGCATTTT.